These T cell receptor beta chains were read from a single sample in a study of T cells in Graves' hyperthyroidism and ophthalmopathy. TCRdb ran MiXCR on the multiplex PCR reads and lists one entry per CDR3 protein. In the table there are about 500,000 distinct CDR3 sequences, about 15% of which are singletons. The sample was blood. The receptors here all came from a woman aged 18-30 years with Graves' ophthalmopathy. CDR3s include the opening cysteine and the closing phenylalanine or tryptophan. Fields, in order: clone size, J gene, D gene, V gene, CDR3 protein, CDR3 DNA. A D gene is named only where the DNA matches it firmly. The size entry is marked missing in some rows and otherwise reads once, few, many or a size class.

many	TRBJ2-3	-	TRBV20-1	CSARPTLTDTQYF	TGCAGTGCTAGACCTACCCTCACAGATACGCAGTATTTT
few	TRBJ2-5	-	TRBV20-1	CSALPPGVETQYF	TGCAGTGCCCTACCGCCGGGCGTGGAGACCCAGTACTTC
few	TRBJ2-1	-	TRBV5-4	CASSRDGLYYNEQFF	TGTGCCAGCAGCCGGGACGGACTCTACTACAATGAGCAGTTCTTC
many	TRBJ1-1	-	TRBV20-1	CSVRRENTEAFF	TGCAGTGTCAGGAGGGAGAACACTGAAGCTTTCTTT
-	TRBJ1-6	-	TRBV27	CASPPPGVGGCESPLHF	TGTGCCAGCCCCCCCCCAGGGGTTGGGGGTTGTGAATCACCCCTCCACTTT
few	TRBJ2-7	-	TRBV2	CASSDTPRQVTRNEQYF	TGTGCCAGCAGTGATACCCCTAGACAGGTCACGAGGAACGAGCAGTACTTC
-	TRBJ1-1	-	TRBV4-1	CASSQEAGYTEAFF	TGCGCCAGCAGCCAAGAGGCCGGATACACTGAAGCTTTCTTT
many	TRBJ2-1	TRBD2	TRBV7-9	CASSLLAGENNEQFF	TGTGCCAGCAGCTTACTAGCGGGAGAGAACAATGAGCAGTTCTTC
many	TRBJ1-2	-	TRBV28	CASSFGGFNYGYTF	TGTGCCAGCAGTTTCGGGGGGTTTAACTATGGCTACACCTTC
many	TRBJ1-1	-	TRBV7-2	CASSLGDKRTEAFF	TGTGCCAGCAGCTTGGGTGACAAGCGCACTGAAGCTTTCTTT
many	TRBJ1-1	-	TRBV2	CASSVPGNTEAFF	TGTGCCAGCAGTGTTCCAGGTAACACTGAAGCTTTCTTT
many	TRBJ2-1	-	TRBV20-1	CSARWRGSYNEQFF	TGCAGTGCTAGATGGAGGGGATCCTACAATGAGCAGTTCTTC
many	TRBJ2-1	-	TRBV14	CASSQELRDEQFF	TGTGCCAGCAGCCAAGAGTTGAGGGATGAGCAGTTCTTC
few	TRBJ2-1	TRBD1	TRBV24-1	CATSDRIPGTGDYNEQFF	TGTGCCACCAGTGATCGCATTCCCGGGACAGGGGACTACAATGAGCAGTTCTTC
few	TRBJ2-1	-	TRBV27	CASRPIGLDYNEQFF	TGTGCCAGCAGGCCCATCGGGCTGGACTACAATGAGCAGTTCTTC
many	TRBJ2-7	-	TRBV28	CASSLIQNYEQYF	TGTGCCAGCAGTTTAATCCAAAACTACGAGCAGTACTTC
-	TRBJ2-1	TRBD1	TRBV29-1	CSVDAGTADNEQFF	TGCAGCGTGGACGCCGGGACAGCCGACAATGAGCAGTTCTTC
few	TRBJ1-3	-	TRBV9	CASSSPGPESRNTIYF	TGTGCCAGCAGCTCGCCGGGCCCCGAGTCCCGAAACACCATATATTTT
many	TRBJ2-5	TRBD1	TRBV20-1	CSARWDGTGVETQYF	TGCAGTGCTAGATGGGACGGGACAGGGGTAGAGACCCAGTACTTC
few	TRBJ1-2	-	TRBV19	CASSMSGPGPGYTF	TGTGCCAGTAGTATGAGTGGACCTGGCCCTGGCTACACCTTC
many	TRBJ2-7	-	TRBV20-1	CSARRGASYEQYF	TGCAGTGCTAGACGTGGGGCTTCCTACGAGCAGTACTTC
many	TRBJ2-3	TRBD2	TRBV20-1	CSARSGGADTQYF	TGCAGTGCCCGTAGCGGGGGAGCAGATACGCAGTATTTT
few	TRBJ1-3	-	TRBV12-3/TRBV12-4	CASSSTAFSSGITIYF	TGTGCCAGCAGTTCGACAGCTTTCTCCTCTGGAATCACCATATATTTT
many	TRBJ1-1	-	TRBV5-1	CASSLELGAGTEAFF	TGCGCCAGCAGCTTGGAGTTGGGGGCTGGTACTGAAGCTTTCTTT
many	TRBJ2-7	-	TRBV11-2	CASSLAARLSYEQYF	TGTGCCAGCAGCTTAGCGGCCAGGTTATCCTACGAGCAGTACTTC
many	TRBJ2-7	-	TRBV5-1	CASSQQGGSPYEQYF	TGCGCCAGCAGTCAGCAGGGAGGTAGCCCCTACGAGCAGTACTTC
many	TRBJ1-5	-	TRBV28	CASSSKGILSNQPQHF	TGTGCCAGCAGTTCCAAAGGGATTCTGAGTAATCAGCCCCAGCATTTT
many	TRBJ2-7	-	TRBV2	CASRKDSRPSYEQYF	TGTGCCAGCAGGAAGGACTCGAGACCATCCTACGAGCAGTACTTC
few	TRBJ1-2	TRBD1	TRBV6-1	CASSSGQGFTGYTF	TGTGCCAGCAGCTCCGGACAGGGCTTTACTGGCTACACCTTC
-	TRBJ1-3	-	TRBV5-6	CASSLDRLSGNTIYF	TGTGCCAGCAGCCTCGACAGGCTCTCTGGAAACACCATATATTTT
many	TRBJ1-2	-	TRBV28	CASSPYRSDSPKSYGYTF	TGTGCCAGCAGTCCCTACCGGTCGGACAGTCCAAAGTCCTATGGCTACACCTTC
many	TRBJ2-1	TRBD2	TRBV27	CASSLSPIAGADEQFF	TGTGCCAGCAGTTTAAGTCCCATAGCGGGAGCCGATGAGCAGTTCTTC
-	TRBJ2-7	-	TRBV30	CAWSEWGGRIPSFPYEQYF	TGTGCCTGGAGTGAGTGGGGTGGCCGTATACCCTCCTTTCCCTACGAGCAGTACTTC
few	TRBJ2-4	-	TRBV28	CASSLLWGSSDIQYF	TGTGCCAGCAGTTTATTGTGGGGCTCGTCGGACATTCAGTACTTC
many	TRBJ2-3	-	TRBV20-1	CSARGRVADTQYF	TGCAGTGCTAGAGGGCGCGTCGCAGATACGCAGTATTTT
few	TRBJ2-7	TRBD1	TRBV6-1	CASSEATGGGYEQYF	TGTGCCAGCAGTGAAGCGACAGGGGGAGGGTACGAGCAGTACTTC
-	TRBJ1-5	-	TRBV5-6	CASSLGPGGPQHF	TGTGCCAGCAGCTTGGGACCCGGAGGGCCCCAGCATTTT
many	TRBJ2-3	-	TRBV7-9	CASSSETSTDTQYF	TGTGCCAGCAGCTCCGAGACTAGCACAGATACGCAGTATTTT
many	TRBJ2-7	-	TRBV13	CASSVLQGERSYEQYF	TGTGCCAGCAGCGTTCTACAGGGTGAAAGGTCCTACGAGCAGTACTTC
few	TRBJ2-1	TRBD1	TRBV9	CASSGGDRGNEQFF	TGTGCCAGCAGCGGCGGAGACAGGGGAAATGAGCAGTTCTTC
many	TRBJ2-7	TRBD2	TRBV12-3/TRBV12-4	CASSFGGVAGWGYEQYF	TGTGCCAGCAGTTTCGGTGGCGTAGCGGGCTGGGGCTACGAGCAGTACTTC
many	TRBJ2-3	TRBD1	TRBV7-2	CASSTSRGRLTDTQYF	TGTGCCAGCAGCACCAGCAGGGGGCGCCTCACAGATACGCAGTATTTT
many	TRBJ1-1	-	TRBV7-2	CASSLYRPAYVLEAFF	TGTGCCAGCAGCTTATACCGACCAGCATATGTCCTTGAAGCTTTCTTT
many	TRBJ2-3	-	TRBV20-1	CSALVADTQYF	TGCAGTGCGTTAGTCGCAGATACGCAGTATTTT
-	TRBJ1-5	-	TRBV5-4	CASSLGGFGNQPQHF	TGTGCCAGCAGCTTGGGAGGGTTTGGCAATCAGCCCCAGCATTTT
many	TRBJ1-2	-	TRBV28	CASSPAGRAEGYTF	TGTGCCAGCAGCCCAGCGGGACGGGCCGAAGGCTACACCTTC